One T cell receptor (beta chain) is described in this entry. The data were taken from a study of response to subunit inactivated influenza vaccine. TCRdb passed the RT-PCR reads through MiXCR, listing each CDR3 protein once. Among about 540,000 distinct CDR3 sequences listed, approximately 22% were seen once. There are 16 residues in the CDR3. V was shortened by 0 bases and J by 9 bases, with 18 bases between the two germline ends. Germline V lookup: CDR1 SGHTA, CDR2 FQGNSA. A further study also used this sample, focusing on T cells expressing NK-cell markers. Per that study: Generation of TCR beta cDNA was performed by 5'RACE template switching incorporating UMIs. In a handful of donors, dominant clonotypes made up roughly 28.3-65% of CD3+CD56-NKG2C+ cells. It remained uncertain whether the expanded NKG2C+ T cell clones were specific for HCMV antigens.

The origin of this receptor is a man aged 45 to 65 who received an inactivated influenza vaccine. The chain employs TRBV7-2 and TRBJ2-1; tentative D call: TRBD2 (6 bases). The sequenced sample was CD4+ T cells sorted from PBMCs, obtained 11 to 12 days after vaccination. The CDR3 DNA reads as TGTGCCAGCAGCTTAGCGCCGGGAGTCGGGGGTGGTGAGCAGTTCTTC. Its protein is CASSLAPGVGGGEQFF.